These T cell receptor beta chains were read from a single sample in a study of shared clonotypes between healthy human individuals. The method was immunoSEQ multiplex PCR; TCRdb's version includes in-frame clones alone and lacks a portion of them. In the table there are a few million clones, more than 85% of which are singletons. Sequenced input: naive CD4+ T cells from PBMCs. The origin of the receptors is a man between 18 and 35 years old in good health. Some clones in this sample may be carry-over from other donors' samples. Both conserved end residues are part of each CDR3. The D gene is left open where the match is weak. Clone size, where shown, is once, few, many, or a class for clones that have expanded.

size	V	J	D	DNA	CDR3
-	TRBV28	TRBJ2-5	TRBD1	TGTGCCAGCAGACCGGGGACAGGGTGGGGAGAGACCCAGTACTTC	CASRPGTGWGETQYF
-	TRBV10-2	TRBJ1-1	-	TGCGCCAGCGTACGGGACACTGAAGCTTTCTTT	CASVRDTEAFF
-	TRBV5-4	TRBJ1-4	TRBD1	TGTGCCAGCAGCCCAGGACAGGGGGAGGGAGAAAAACTGTTTTTT	CASSPGQGEGEKLFF
-	TRBV11-2	TRBJ1-5	-	TGTGCCAGCAGCTCCAATCAGGGAAAACATCAGCCCCAGCATTTT	CASSSNQGKHQPQHF
-	TRBV18	TRBJ2-1	TRBD2	TGTGCCAGCTTAACCACGAAGACTAGCGGGAGTCATCTTAACTACAATGAGCAGTTCTTC	CASLTTKTSGSHLNYNEQFF
-	TRBV6-6	TRBJ2-5	-	TGTGCCAGCAGCCCGGTCTATCAAGAGACCCAGTACTTC	CASSPVYQETQYF
-	TRBV28	TRBJ1-1	-	TGTGCCAGCAGTTTATCCGGACGGACGAACACTGAAGCTTTCTTT	CASSLSGRTNTEAFF
-	TRBV6-1	TRBJ1-2	-	TGTGCCAGCAGGGACGACAGCAACTATGGCTACACCTTC	CASRDDSNYGYTF
once	TRBV5-1	TRBJ2-7	TRBD1	TGCGCCAGCAGCACCCGGACAGGGTTCTACGAGCAGTACTTC	CASSTRTGFYEQYF
once	TRBV30	TRBJ1-5	-	TGTGCCTGGAGTTTAGGGGCGCCTAACTATAGCAATCAGCCCCAGCATTTT	CAWSLGAPNYSNQPQHF
-	TRBV28	TRBJ2-2	-	TGTGCCAGCCAACGCCTAGGGGGTTATACCGGGGAGCTGTTTTTT	CASQRLGGYTGELFF
once	TRBV18	TRBJ1-5	-	TGTGCCAGCTCATTAAACCCCCCCTATCAGCCCCAGCATTTT	CASSLNPPYQPQHF
few	TRBV7-3	TRBJ1-1	-	TGTGCCAGCAGCTTAACACAGAACACTGAAGCTTTCTTT	CASSLTQNTEAFF
-	TRBV11-1	TRBJ2-7	TRBD1	TGTGCCAGCAGCTATGGGACAGGGTCAGACTACGAGCAGTACTTC	CASSYGTGSDYEQYF
-	TRBV29-1	TRBJ2-7	TRBD1	TGCAGCGTTGAAGGACAGGGGGCGAACTACGAGCAGTACTTC	CSVEGQGANYEQYF
once	TRBV2	TRBJ2-3	-	TGTGCCAGCAGTGACAGGGGCGGGGCAGATACGCAGTATTTT	CASSDRGGADTQYF